The 10 T cell receptor beta chains listed next were all sequenced from one sample in a study of cytomegalovirus exposure and HLA in healthy donors. Use of 60 Vbeta and 13 Jbeta primers characterized the PCR. Profiled with immunoSEQ multiplex PCR; TCRdb holds only in-frame clones, not every one. The sample includes 80,000 to 100,000 clones, around 68% of them seen just once. The sample taken for sequencing was PBMCs. The origin of the receptors is a man aged 50 to 59 in good health and CMV-seronegative.

This chain connects TRBV4-1 to TRBJ1-2; the D gene is possibly TRBD1 (6 bases). V dropped 0 bases and J dropped 7 bases, with 18 bases sitting between them. This CDR3 spans 16 amino acids. Germline-derived CDR1 and CDR2 are MGHRA and YSYEKL. In DNA form, the CDR3 reads TGCGCCAGCAGCCAAGAAGAAGGGGAGGGGGAGGTTGGCTACACCTTC. This sequence encodes CASSQEEGEGEVGYTF.

The chain links TRBV5-8 to TRBJ2-6; D is unresolved. This CDR3 is built from 16 residues. Germline CDR1 is SGHTS and CDR2 is YDEGEE. Trimming took 2 bases from V and 0 from J, leaving 9 bases between them. This CDR3 is CASSFTYDSGANVLTF. In nucleotides, the CDR3 is TGTGCCAGCAGCTTTACTTATGACTCTGGGGCCAACGTCCTGACTTTC.

The chain combines TRBV7-6 with TRBJ2-2; D possibly corresponds to TRBD2 (6 bases). V lost 5 bases, J lost 6 bases, and 19 bases lay in between. In germline, CDR1 is SGHVS, CDR2 FNYEAQ. This CDR3 comprises 16 residues. CDR3 nucleotide sequence: TGTGCCAGCAGCCTGACCTGGCTAGCGTCCCCCGGGGAGCTGTTTTTT. Its translation: CASSLTWLASPGELFF.

The chain employs TRBV19 and TRBJ1-2; D call uncertain. From germline, CDR1 is LNHDA and CDR2 SQIVND (reference sequence). With 10 bases removed from V and 7 bases from J, the gap between germline ends came to 19 bases. The CDR3 consists of 13 residues. CDR3 in DNA: TGTGCCACAGGATCCGGGAAGAGCTTTGGCTACACCTTC. Translation gives CATGSGKSFGYTF.

In this sample, this clone turned up a few times. V and J are TRBV29-1 and TRBJ2-5; TRBD2 is a possible D gene (6 bases). The DNA end is a closer match to TRBJ2-7, so the J assignment may be wrong. Looked up from germline, CDR1 is SQVTM and CDR2 is ANQGSEA. The CDR3 is 13 amino acids. This chain's CDR3 is CSVERGNSYEQYF. The CDR3 bases are TGCAGCGTTGAACGCGGGAACTCCTACGAGCAGTACTTC.

This chain uses TRBV9 with TRBJ2-2, with a weak D call TRBD2 (5 bases). The V and J ends lost 6 bases and 7 bases respectively, with 16 bases between them. CDR3 length equals 14 residues. Germline V gene lookup returns CDR1 SGDLS and CDR2 YYNGEE. CDR3 sequence reads: CASTLAASGGELFF. Written as DNA, the CDR3 is TGTGCCAGCACCCTAGCAGCATCAGGCGGGGAGCTGTTTTTT.

V gene TRBV11-3 combines with J gene TRBJ2-3; 14 bases align to TRBD2. Germline V gene data show CDR1 as SGHNT and CDR2 as YENEEA. The CDR3 runs 18 residues. V lost 5 bases to trimming and J lost 1 base; unmatched junction nucleotides: 8. The CDR3 DNA is TGTGCCAGCAGCGGTGGGACTAGCGGGGGCCCGGGCACAGATACGCAGTATTTT. Protein sequence: CASSGGTSGGPGTDTQYF.

The V call is TRBV5-1, the J call TRBJ2-3; the match to TRBD1 covers 12 bases. V gave up 0 bases and J gave up 7 bases; unmatched junction bases: 6. The CDR3 consists of 16 residues. Germline loops: CDR1 SGHRS, CDR2 YFSETQ. The CDR3 sequence: CASSLAPGQGANTQYF. The CDR3 DNA is TGCGCCAGCAGCTTGGCTCCGGGACAGGGGGCAAATACGCAGTATTTT.

CDR3 bases: TGTGCCAGCAGCCCAAGGGACAGGGGGCGTGCGTTTGCTAGAGAGACCCAGTACTTC. Translation gives CASSPRDRGRAFARETQYF. This sequence joins TRBV7-2 and TRBJ2-5, with TRBD1 matching over 12 bases. This CDR3 is 19 amino acids long. CDR1 and CDR2 (germline): SGHTA, FQGNSA. The junction had 17 bases not matched to a gene; V was cut back by 5 bases and J by 4 bases.

The chain is built from TRBV19 and TRBJ1-2; TRBD1 matches 10 bases. From germline, CDR1 is LNHDA and CDR2 SQIVND (reference sequence). V lost 6 bases and J lost 2; bases outside the gene matches: 3. This CDR3 has 14 amino acids. The CDR3 DNA follows: TGTGCCAGTAGCGGACAGGGGGTAAACTATGGCTACACCTTC. Its translation is CASSGQGVNYGYTF. The whole variable domain, remainder taken from reference TRBV19 and TRBJ1-2, is DGGITQSPKYLFRKEGQNVTLSCEQNLNHDAMYWYRQDPGQGLRLIYYSQIVNDFQKGDIAEGYSVSREKKESFPLTVTSAQKNPTAFYLCASSGQGVNYGYTFGSGTRLTVV.